This T cell receptor beta chain was recovered during a study of OX40 agonist ivuxolimab in advanced cancers. Study-level background: Therapy given before enrollment (anti-PD-1, anti-PD-L1 or anti-CTLA-4) was allowed, and roughly 41% had some. There were three patients with partial responses, one having hepatocellular carcinoma and two cutaneous melanoma.

The study's findings and limits: At doses 0.1 to 3.0 mg/kg, CD4+ and CD8+ clones expanded. Among patients with partial responses at 0.1-3.0 mg/kg, clonal expansion was among the lowest.

The assay was immunoSEQ multiplex PCR, and TCRdb's table has in-frame clones only and misses some. The profile shows around 100,000 clones, approximately 89% of them singletons. The germline V gene encodes CDR1 LGHNT and CDR2 FRNRAP. V dropped 3 bases and J dropped 6; count of bases not matched to a gene: 4. This CDR3 is 14 amino acids long. Remarks on this clone: The target antigen is unknown.

J is TRBJ2-2 and V is TRBV12-5; 7 nucleotides agree with TRBD1. The TCR comes from an adult with an advanced solid tumor such as melanoma, head and neck, liver or kidney cancer. This material consisted of CD4+ or CD8+ T cells sorted from blood, taken in a trial of the OX40 agonist ivuxolimab. The chain's CDR3 is CASGFQQGSGELFF. The CDR3 coding sequence is TGTGCTAGTGGTTTCCAACAGGGGTCCGGGGAGCTGTTTTTT.